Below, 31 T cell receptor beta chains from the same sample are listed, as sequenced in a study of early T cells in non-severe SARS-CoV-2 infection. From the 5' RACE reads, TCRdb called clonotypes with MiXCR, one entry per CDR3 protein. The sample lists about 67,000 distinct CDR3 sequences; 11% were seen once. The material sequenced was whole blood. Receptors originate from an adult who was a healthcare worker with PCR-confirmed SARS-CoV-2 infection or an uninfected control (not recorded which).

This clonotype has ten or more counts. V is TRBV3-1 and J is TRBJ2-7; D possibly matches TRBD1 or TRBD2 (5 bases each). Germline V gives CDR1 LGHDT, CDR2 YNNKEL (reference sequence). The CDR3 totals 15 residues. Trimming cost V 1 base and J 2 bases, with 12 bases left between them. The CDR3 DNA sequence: TGTGCCAGCAGCCAAGCCGGGACGGGGACCTACGAGCAGTACTTC. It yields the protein CASSQAGTGTYEQYF.

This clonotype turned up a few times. The CDR3 DNA is TGTGCCAGCAGCTTCAGAGTACAAACCTACGAGCAGTACTTC. This sequence encodes CASSFRVQTYEQYF. V gene TRBV5-6 combines with J gene TRBJ2-7; D uncertain. V was shortened by 2 bases and J by 2 bases, with 11 bases between the two germline ends. The CDR3 runs to 14 residues. From germline, CDR1 is SGHDT and CDR2 YYEEEE.

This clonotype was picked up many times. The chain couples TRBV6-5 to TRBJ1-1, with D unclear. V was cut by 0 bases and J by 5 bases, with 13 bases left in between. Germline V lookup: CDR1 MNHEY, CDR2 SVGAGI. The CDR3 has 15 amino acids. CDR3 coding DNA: TGTGCCAGCAGTTACTCCATCATGGTTTTAACTGAAGCTTTCTTT. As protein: CASSYSIMVLTEAFF.

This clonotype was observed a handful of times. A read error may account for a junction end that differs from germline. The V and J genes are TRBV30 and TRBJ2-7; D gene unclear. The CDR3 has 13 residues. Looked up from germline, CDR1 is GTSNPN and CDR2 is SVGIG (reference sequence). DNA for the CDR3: TGTGCCTGGAGTCTCGGAGCTGGGTACGGGCAGTACTTC. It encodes CAWSLGAGYGQYF.

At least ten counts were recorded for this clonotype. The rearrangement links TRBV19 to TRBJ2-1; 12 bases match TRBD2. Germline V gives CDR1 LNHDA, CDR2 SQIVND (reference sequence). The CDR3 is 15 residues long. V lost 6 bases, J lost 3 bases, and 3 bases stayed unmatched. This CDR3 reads CASRLAGGGYNEQFF. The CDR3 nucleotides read TGTGCCAGTAGACTAGCGGGAGGCGGCTACAATGAGCAGTTCTTC.

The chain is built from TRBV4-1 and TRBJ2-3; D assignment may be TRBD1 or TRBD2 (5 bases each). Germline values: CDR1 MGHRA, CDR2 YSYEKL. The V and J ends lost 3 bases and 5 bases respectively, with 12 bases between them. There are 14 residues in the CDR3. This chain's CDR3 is CASSQGELVDTQYF. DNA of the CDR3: TGCGCCAGCAGCCAGGGGGAGTTGGTAGATACGCAGTATTTT.

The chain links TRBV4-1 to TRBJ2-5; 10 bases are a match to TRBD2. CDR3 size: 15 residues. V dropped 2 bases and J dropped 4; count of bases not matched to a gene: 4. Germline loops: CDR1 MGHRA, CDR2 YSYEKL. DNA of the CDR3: TGCGCCAGCAGCCAAACCCTAGCGGGAGCAGAGACCCAGTACTTC. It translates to CASSQTLAGAETQYF.

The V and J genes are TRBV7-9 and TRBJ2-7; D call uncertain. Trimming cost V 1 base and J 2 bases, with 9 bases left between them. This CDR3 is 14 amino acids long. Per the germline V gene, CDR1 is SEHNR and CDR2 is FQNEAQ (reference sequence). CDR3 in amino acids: CASSLVISPYEQYF. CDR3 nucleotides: TGTGCCAGCAGCTTAGTAATCAGTCCCTACGAGCAGTACTTC. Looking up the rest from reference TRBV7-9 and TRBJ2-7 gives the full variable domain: DTGVSQNPRHKITKRGQNVTFRCDPISEHNRLYWYRQTLGQGPEFLTYFQNEAQLEKSRLLSDRFSAERPKGSFSTLEIQRTEQGDSAMYLCASSLVISPYEQYFGPGTRLTVT.

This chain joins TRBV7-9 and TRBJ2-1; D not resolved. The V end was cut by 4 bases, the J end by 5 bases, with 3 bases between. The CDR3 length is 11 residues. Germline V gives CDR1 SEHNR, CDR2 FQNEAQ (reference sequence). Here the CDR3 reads CASSSDNEQFF. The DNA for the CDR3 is TGTGCCAGCAGCTCAGACAATGAGCAGTTCTTC.

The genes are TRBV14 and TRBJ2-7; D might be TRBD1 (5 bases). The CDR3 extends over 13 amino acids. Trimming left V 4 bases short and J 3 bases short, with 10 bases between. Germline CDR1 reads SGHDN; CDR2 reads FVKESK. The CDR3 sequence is CASSRGRYYEQYF. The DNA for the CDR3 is TGTGCCAGCAGCCGGGGCAGATACTACGAGCAGTACTTC.

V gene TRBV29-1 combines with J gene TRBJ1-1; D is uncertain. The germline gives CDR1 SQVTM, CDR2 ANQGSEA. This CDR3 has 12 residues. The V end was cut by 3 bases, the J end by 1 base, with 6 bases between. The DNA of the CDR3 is TGCAGCGTTGATACGGCGAACACTGAAGCTTTCTTT. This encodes CSVDTANTEAFF.

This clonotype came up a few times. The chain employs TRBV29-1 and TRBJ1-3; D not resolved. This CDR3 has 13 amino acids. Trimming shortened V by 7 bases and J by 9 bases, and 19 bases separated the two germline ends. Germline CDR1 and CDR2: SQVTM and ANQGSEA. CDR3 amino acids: CSADRDGGGTIYF. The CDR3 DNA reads TGCAGCGCCGATCGAGACGGAGGCGGCACCATATATTTT. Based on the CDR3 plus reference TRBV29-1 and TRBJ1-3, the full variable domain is SAVISQKPSRDICQRGTSLTIQCQVDSQVTMMFWYRQQPGQSLTLIATANQGSEATYESGFVIDKFPISRPNLTFSTLTVSNMSPEDSSIYLCSADRDGGGTIYFGEGSWLTVV.

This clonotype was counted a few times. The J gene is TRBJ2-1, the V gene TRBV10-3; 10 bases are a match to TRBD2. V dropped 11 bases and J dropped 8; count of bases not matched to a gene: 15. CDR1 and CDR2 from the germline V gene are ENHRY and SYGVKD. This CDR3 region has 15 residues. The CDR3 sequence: CAAQASGSPRDEQFF. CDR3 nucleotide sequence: TGTGCCGCCCAAGCTAGCGGGAGCCCTCGGGATGAGCAGTTCTTC.

The CDR3 DNA reads TGTGCCAGCAGTCACGGACAACGGACAGGAGATTACCAAGAGACCCAGTACTTC. It translates to CASSHGQRTGDYQETQYF. The genes are TRBV7-6 and TRBJ2-5; 7 bases match TRBD1. Germline V gene sequence: CDR1 SGHVS, CDR2 FNYEAQ. V lost 6 bases to trimming and J lost 0 bases; unmatched junction nucleotides: 16. The CDR3 spans 18 residues. The full variable domain, rest sourced from reference TRBV7-6 and TRBJ2-5, is GAGVSQSPRYKVTKRGQDVALRCDPISGHVSLYWYRQALGQGPEFLTYFNYEAQQDKSGLPNDRFSAERPEGSISTLTIQRTEQRDSAMYRCASSHGQRTGDYQETQYFGPGTRLLVL.

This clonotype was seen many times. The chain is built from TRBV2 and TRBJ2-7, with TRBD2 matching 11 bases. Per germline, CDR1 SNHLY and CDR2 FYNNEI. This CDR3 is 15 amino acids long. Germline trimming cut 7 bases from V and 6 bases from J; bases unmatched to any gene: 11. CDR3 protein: CASTLGLADAGEQYF. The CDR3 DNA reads TGTGCCAGCACCTTGGGACTAGCGGATGCCGGCGAGCAGTACTTC.

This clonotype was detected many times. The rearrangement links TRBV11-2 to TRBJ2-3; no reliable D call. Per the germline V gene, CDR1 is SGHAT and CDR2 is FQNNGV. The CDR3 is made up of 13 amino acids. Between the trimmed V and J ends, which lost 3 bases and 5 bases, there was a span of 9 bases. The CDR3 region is CASSFLEQDTQYF. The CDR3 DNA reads TGTGCCAGCAGCTTTTTGGAGCAAGATACGCAGTATTTT.

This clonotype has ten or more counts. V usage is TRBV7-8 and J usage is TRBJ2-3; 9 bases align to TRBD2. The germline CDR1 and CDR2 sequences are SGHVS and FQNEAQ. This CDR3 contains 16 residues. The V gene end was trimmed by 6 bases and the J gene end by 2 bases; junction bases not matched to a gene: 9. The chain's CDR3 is CASRRRAGGTTDTQYF. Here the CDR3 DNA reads TGTGCCAGCAGACGCCGGGCGGGAGGGACCACAGATACGCAGTATTTT.

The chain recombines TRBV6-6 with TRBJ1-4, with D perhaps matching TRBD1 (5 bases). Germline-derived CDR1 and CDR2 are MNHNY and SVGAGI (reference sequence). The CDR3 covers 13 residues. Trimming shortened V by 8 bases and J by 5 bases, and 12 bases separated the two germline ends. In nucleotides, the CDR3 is TGTGCCAGCCTGATCGGGGCGAATGAAAAACTGTTTTTT. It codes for CASLIGANEKLFF.

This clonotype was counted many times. In DNA, the CDR3 is TGTGCCAGCAGTTACGACAATAAGAGGATGAACACTGAAGCTTTCTTT. Translated, it gives CASSYDNKRMNTEAFF. This chain connects TRBV6-2 or TRBV6-3 to TRBJ1-1; D ambiguous. V shed 2 bases and J shed 0 bases, with 13 bases lying between them. The length of the CDR3 is 16 residues. CDR1 and CDR2 from the germline V gene are MNHEY and SVGEGT.

The CDR3 nucleotides read TGTGCCAGCAGCTTAGGGGTCAGCTCTGGAAACACCATATATTTT. It translates to CASSLGVSSGNTIYF. This chain uses TRBV11-2 with TRBJ1-3; D is undetermined. Germline V CDR1 and CDR2: SGHAT, FQNNGV. The CDR3 sequence is 15 residues long. The ends were cut back, 1 base at V and 0 bases at J, with 7 bases in the middle.

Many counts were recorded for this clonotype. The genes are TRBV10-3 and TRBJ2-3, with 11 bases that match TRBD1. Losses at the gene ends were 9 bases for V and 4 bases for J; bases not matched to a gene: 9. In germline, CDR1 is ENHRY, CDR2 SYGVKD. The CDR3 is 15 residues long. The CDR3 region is CAIRTGTGGADTQYF. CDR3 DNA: TGTGCCATTAGAACCGGGACAGGGGGTGCAGATACGCAGTATTTT.

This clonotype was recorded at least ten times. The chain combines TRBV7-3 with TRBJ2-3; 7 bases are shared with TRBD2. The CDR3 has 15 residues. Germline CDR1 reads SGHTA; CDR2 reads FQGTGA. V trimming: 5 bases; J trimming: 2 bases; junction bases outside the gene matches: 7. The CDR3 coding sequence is TGTGCCAGCAGCCTACTTCGGGGGGACACAGATACGCAGTATTTT. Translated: CASSLLRGDTDTQYF.

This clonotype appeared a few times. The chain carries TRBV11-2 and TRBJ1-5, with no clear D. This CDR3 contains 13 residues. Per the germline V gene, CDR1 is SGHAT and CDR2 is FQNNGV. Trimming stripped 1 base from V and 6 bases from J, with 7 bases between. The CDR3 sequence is CASSLASSQPQHF. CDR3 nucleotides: TGTGCCAGCAGCTTAGCCTCAAGTCAGCCCCAGCATTTT.

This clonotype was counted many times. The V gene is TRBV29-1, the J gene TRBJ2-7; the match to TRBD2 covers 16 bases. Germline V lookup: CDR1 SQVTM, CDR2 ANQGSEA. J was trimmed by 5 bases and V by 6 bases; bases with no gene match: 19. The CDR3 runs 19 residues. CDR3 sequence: CSVGTAGTSGRAGVHEQYF. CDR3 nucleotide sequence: TGCAGCGTGGGGACCGCCGGGACTAGCGGGAGGGCCGGGGTACACGAGCAGTACTTC.

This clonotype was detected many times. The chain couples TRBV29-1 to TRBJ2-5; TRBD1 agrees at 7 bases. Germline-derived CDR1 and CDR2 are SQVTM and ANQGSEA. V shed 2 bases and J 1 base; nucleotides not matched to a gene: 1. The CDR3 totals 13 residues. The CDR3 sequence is CSVERGPQETQYF. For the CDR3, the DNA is TGCAGCGTTGAAAGGGGGCCCCAAGAGACCCAGTACTTC.

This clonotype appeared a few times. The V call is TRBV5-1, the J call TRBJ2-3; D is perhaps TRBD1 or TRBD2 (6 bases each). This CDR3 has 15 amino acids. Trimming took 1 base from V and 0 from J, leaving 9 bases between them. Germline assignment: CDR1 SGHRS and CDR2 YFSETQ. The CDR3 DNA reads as TGCGCCAGCAGCTTGAGGGGGGTCAGCACAGATACGCAGTATTTT. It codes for CASSLRGVSTDTQYF. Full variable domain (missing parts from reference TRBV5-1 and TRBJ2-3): KAGVTQTPRYLIKTRGQQVTLSCSPISGHRSVSWYQQTPGQGLQFLFEYFSETQRNKGNFPGRFSGRQFSNSRSEMNVSTLELGDSALYLCASSLRGVSTDTQYFGPGTRLTVL.

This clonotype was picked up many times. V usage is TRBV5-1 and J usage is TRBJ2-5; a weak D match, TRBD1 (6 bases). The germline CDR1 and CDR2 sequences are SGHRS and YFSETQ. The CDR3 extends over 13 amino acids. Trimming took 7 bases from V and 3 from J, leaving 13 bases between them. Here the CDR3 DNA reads TGCGCCAGCTCGAACAGGGTAGAAGAGACCCAGTACTTC. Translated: CASSNRVEETQYF.

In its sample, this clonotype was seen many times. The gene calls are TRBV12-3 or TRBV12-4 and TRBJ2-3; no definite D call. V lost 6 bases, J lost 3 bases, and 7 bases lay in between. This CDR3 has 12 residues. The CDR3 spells CASSTGTDTQYF. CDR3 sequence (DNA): TGTGCCAGCAGCACCGGTACAGATACGCAGTATTTT.

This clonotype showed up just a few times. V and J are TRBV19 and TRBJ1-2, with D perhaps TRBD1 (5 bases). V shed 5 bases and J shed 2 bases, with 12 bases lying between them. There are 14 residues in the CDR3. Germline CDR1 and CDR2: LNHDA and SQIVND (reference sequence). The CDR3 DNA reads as TGTGCCAGTAGTTACCAGGGAATAAACTATGGCTACACCTTC. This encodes CASSYQGINYGYTF.

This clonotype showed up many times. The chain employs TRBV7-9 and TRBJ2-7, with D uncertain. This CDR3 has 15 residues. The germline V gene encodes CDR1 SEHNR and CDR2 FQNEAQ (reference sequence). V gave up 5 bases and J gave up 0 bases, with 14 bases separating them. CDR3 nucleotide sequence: TGTGCCAGCAGCCCAAGCCCCACTTACTCCTACGAGCAGTACTTC. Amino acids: CASSPSPTYSYEQYF.

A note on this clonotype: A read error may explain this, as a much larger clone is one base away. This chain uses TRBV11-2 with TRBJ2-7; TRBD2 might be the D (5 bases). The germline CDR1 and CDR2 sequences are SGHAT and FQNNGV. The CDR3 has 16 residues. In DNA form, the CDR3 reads TGTGCCAACAGCCCACTAGTGGACGGTGCCTCCTACGAGCAGTACTTC. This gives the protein CANSPLVDGASYEQYF.